This T cell receptor (beta chain) emerged from a study of fetal regulatory T cell absence and autoimmunity. Data came from immunoSEQ multiplex PCR; TCRdb stores just in-frame clones and leaves some out. Of around 100,000 clones in the sample, about two thirds were seen once. The sequencing sample was made of pancreas tissue. The TCR was taken from a male donor with IPEX syndrome.

Here the CDR3 DNA reads TGCAGCGTTGAGAGGGCGGGAGGGGTTCGCGAGACCCAGTACTTC. Protein: CSVERAGGVRETQYF. The chain recombines TRBV29-1 with TRBJ2-5; TRBD2 matches 9 bases. With 3 bases clipped from V and 5 bases from J, the junction kept 10 bases outside the gene matches. The CDR3 spans 15 residues. Germline V gene lookup returns CDR1 SQVTM and CDR2 ANQGSEA. The whole variable domain, filled in from reference TRBV29-1 and TRBJ2-5, reads SAVISQKPSRDICQRGTSLTIQCQVDSQVTMMFWYRQQPGQSLTLIATANQGSEATYESGFVIDKFPISRPNLTFSTLTVSNMSPEDSSIYLCSVERAGGVRETQYFGPGTRLLVL.